The entry that follows covers one T cell receptor (beta chain) sequence. The data were obtained in a study of blood T cell repertoires in COVID-19. On the study more broadly: Specimens from acute and convalescent COVID-19 originated in the United States, Italy and Spain. T cells, B-cell-depleted T cells, or PBMCs provided the cDNA or gDNA that served as material.

CDR3 length: 15 amino acids. V shed 7 bases and J 9 bases; nucleotides not matched to a gene: 13. The germline CDR1 and CDR2 sequences are MNHEY and SVGAGI. Source study methods: For nucleated cells, counts were estimated from reference gene primer amplification. The data were produced by immunoSEQ multiplex PCR, yet TCRdb's version contains in-frame clones alone and is incomplete. V and J calls and clone size are as listed in that table; D and trimming were resolved from the DNA. Of about 100,000 clones listed, approximately 86% were seen once; the top ten hold 1.5% to 2%. This receptor was taken from a man older than 75 with acute or convalescent COVID-19. The specimen sequenced was peripheral blood. V and J are TRBV6-5 and TRBJ1-5, with 9 bases lining up with TRBD1. The DNA for the CDR3 is TGTGCCAGCATGCTAGACAGGGGGTCGACGGGGCCCCAGCATTTT. Amino acid sequence: CASMLDRGSTGPQHF.